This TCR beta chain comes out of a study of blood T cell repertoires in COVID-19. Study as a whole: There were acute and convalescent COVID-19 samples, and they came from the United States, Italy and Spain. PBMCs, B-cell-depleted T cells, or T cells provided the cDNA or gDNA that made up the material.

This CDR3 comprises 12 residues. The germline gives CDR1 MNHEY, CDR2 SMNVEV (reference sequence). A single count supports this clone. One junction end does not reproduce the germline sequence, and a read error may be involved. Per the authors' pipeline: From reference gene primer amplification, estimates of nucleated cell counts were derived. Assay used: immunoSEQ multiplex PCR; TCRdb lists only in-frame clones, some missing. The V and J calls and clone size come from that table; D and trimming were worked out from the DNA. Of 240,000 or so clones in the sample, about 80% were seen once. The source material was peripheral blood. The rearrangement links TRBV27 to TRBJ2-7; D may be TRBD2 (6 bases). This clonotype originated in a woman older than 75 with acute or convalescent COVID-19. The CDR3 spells CASSERSGSRTF. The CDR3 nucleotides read TGTGCCAGCAGCGAACGTAGCGGAAGCCGTACCTTC.